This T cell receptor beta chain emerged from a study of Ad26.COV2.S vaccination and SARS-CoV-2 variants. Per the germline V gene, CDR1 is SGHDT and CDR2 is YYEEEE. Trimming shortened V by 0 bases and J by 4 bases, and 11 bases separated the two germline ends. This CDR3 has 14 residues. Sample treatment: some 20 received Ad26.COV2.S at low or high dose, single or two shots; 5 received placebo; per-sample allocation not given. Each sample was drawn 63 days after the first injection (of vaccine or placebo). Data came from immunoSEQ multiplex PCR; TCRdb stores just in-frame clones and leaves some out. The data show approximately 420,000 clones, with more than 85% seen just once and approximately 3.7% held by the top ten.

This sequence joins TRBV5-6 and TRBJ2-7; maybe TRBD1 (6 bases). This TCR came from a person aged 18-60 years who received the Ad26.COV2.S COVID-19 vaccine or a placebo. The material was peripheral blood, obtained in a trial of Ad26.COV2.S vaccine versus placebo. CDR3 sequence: CASSLGDTLYEQYF. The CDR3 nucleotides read TGTGCCAGCAGCTTGGGGGACACCTTATACGAGCAGTACTTC.